This T cell receptor (beta chain) was observed in a study of blood T cell repertoires in COVID-19. In the original processing: Amplified reference gene primers provided the basis for estimating nucleated cell counts. The repertoire was sequenced with immunoSEQ multiplex PCR; TCRdb's copy has only in-frame clones and lacks some. V and J calls and clone size are copied from that table; D and trimming were computed from the DNA. Seen here are fewer than 30,000 clones, 75% to 90% observed once, and the top ten hold approximately 19%. This clone showed up just a few times. Trimming pared 1 base from V and 3 bases from J, leaving 16 bases between. The CDR3 extends over 16 amino acids. Per germline, CDR1 LNHNV and CDR2 YYDKDF (reference sequence).

This rearrangement joins TRBV15 to TRBJ2-7, with D possibly being TRBD2 (5 bases). The sample taken for sequencing was peripheral blood. The source of this sequence is a human donor in a cohort sampled during active COVID-19. Written as DNA, the CDR3 is TGTGCCACCAGCAGAGGGTATGTGGCCGGGGACTACGAGCAGTACTTC. Its protein product is CATSRGYVAGDYEQYF.